The 15 T cell receptor beta chains below all came from one sample that was sequenced in a study of blood T cells in healthy people across ages. Then a second PCR, running about 7 to 11 cycles, was carried out with a sample-barcoded 5' primer and a J-beta primer mix. TCRdb reanalysed the 5' RACE reads using MiXCR and keeps one entry per CDR3 protein. Of 700,000 or so distinct CDR3 sequences in the sample, about a fifth were seen once. Source material: blood. These receptor sequences come from a man between 65 and 85 years old in good health.

The V gene is TRBV6-5, the J gene TRBJ2-4, with D hard to call. V gave up 2 bases and J gave up 0 bases, with 8 bases separating them. Per germline, CDR1 MNHEY and CDR2 SVGAGI. This CDR3 region has 15 residues. CDR3 DNA sequence: TGTGCCAGCAGTTACGTAGCCCAAGCCAAAAACATTCAGTACTTC. It encodes CASSYVAQAKNIQYF.

This clonotype was seen only a few times. This chain uses TRBV6-6 with TRBJ1-4, with D perhaps TRBD1 (6 bases). The CDR3 is made up of 15 amino acids. Germline assignment: CDR1 MNHNY and CDR2 SVGAGI (reference sequence). The V end was cut by 6 bases, the J end by 4 bases, with 15 bases between. CDR3 residues: CASRETGLDNEKLFF. The DNA of the CDR3 is TGTGCCAGCAGAGAAACAGGGCTAGATAATGAAAAACTGTTTTTT.

The gene calls are TRBV7-2 and TRBJ1-2, with 7 bases that match TRBD1. The CDR3 has 18 residues. Germline V gene sequence: CDR1 SGHTA, CDR2 FQGNSA. The V gene end was trimmed by 2 bases and the J gene end by 5 bases; junction bases not matched to a gene: 17. The CDR3 reads CASSLFGDRTKDKYGYTF. DNA of the CDR3: TGTGCCAGCAGCTTATTCGGGGACAGAACCAAAGATAAATATGGCTACACCTTC.

This clonotype turned up a few times. V is TRBV7-2 and J is TRBJ2-2, with 9 nucleotides matching TRBD1. This CDR3 region has 15 residues. Germline V gene sequence: CDR1 SGHTA, CDR2 FQGNSA. The ends lost 4 bases at V and 6 bases at J; junction bases unmatched: 6. The DNA for the CDR3 is TGTGCCAGCAGCTGGGGGACAGGGTGGTCCGGGGAGCTGTTTTTT. It translates to CASSWGTGWSGELFF.

The V gene is TRBV20-1, the J gene TRBJ2-7; D not certain. The V end lost 3 bases, the J end lost 3 bases, and 9 bases lay between the germline ends. The germline V gene has CDR1 DFQATT and CDR2 SNEGSKA (reference sequence). This CDR3 has 12 residues. The CDR3 loop reads CSASSHSYEQYF. CDR3 DNA sequence: TGCAGTGCTAGTTCGCATAGCTACGAGCAGTACTTC.

This clonotype was counted between two and nine times. The chain uses TRBV29-1 and TRBJ2-3, with D unclear. This CDR3 comprises 12 residues. Germline V CDR1 and CDR2: SQVTM, ANQGSEA. Trimming removed 4 bases from V and 2 bases from J, with 7 bases in between. The CDR3 here is CSVVQNTDTQYF. DNA for the CDR3: TGCAGCGTTGTCCAGAACACAGATACGCAGTATTTT.

The chain links TRBV12-3 or TRBV12-4 to TRBJ1-2, with D possibly TRBD1 on 6 matching bases. V lost 8 bases to trimming and J lost 8 bases, with 18 bases between them. CDR3 length: 13 amino acids. The CDR3 DNA reads as TGTGCCAGCGCGCCGCAGGGGTCTCAGGGCTACACCTTC. Its translation is CASAPQGSQGYTF.

This clonotype has a count of ten or more. The chain joins TRBV29-1 to TRBJ2-3; D gene uncertain. Germline V CDR1 and CDR2: SQVTM, ANQGSEA. The CDR3 is made up of 14 amino acids. Trimming removed 8 bases at V and 0 bases at J, with 15 bases between. In DNA, the CDR3 is TGCAGCACCCGGTTGAGTTCTAGCACAGATACGCAGTATTTT. Amino acids: CSTRLSSSTDTQYF.

The rearrangement joins TRBV20-1 to TRBJ2-5; no firm D call. The CDR3 consists of 14 residues. The V and J ends lost 0 bases and 5 bases respectively, with 13 bases between them. Germline-derived CDR1 and CDR2 are DFQATT and SNEGSKA (reference sequence). CDR3 DNA sequence: TGCAGTGCTAGAGATTTATGGGCCAGGGAGACCCAGTACTTC. Translating it yields CSARDLWARETQYF.

This clonotype has just a few counts. This chain links TRBV20-1 with TRBJ1-1; TRBD1 aligns across 7 bases. Looked up from germline, CDR1 is DFQATT and CDR2 is SNEGSKA (reference sequence). The CDR3 has 14 residues. Trimming at V came to 4 bases and at J to 5 bases, leaving 10 bases not matched to a gene. CDR3 nucleotides: TGCAGTGCTACCCGACAGGGCGCGGGGACTGAAGCTTTCTTT. Translating gives CSATRQGAGTEAFF.

There are a few counts of this clonotype. The V and J genes are TRBV7-8 and TRBJ1-2; perhaps TRBD1 as D (5 bases). The CDR3 is 13 amino acids. Germline V gene lookup returns CDR1 SGHVS and CDR2 FQNEAQ. The V end was cut by 5 bases, the J end by 8 bases, with 15 bases between. The CDR3 region is CASSPARDRGYTF. CDR3 DNA sequence: TGTGCCAGCAGCCCCGCCCGGGACCGGGGCTACACCTTC.

The chain carries TRBV5-1 and TRBJ2-5; 8 nucleotides agree with TRBD2. The CDR3 totals 15 residues. The germline V gene has CDR1 SGHRS and CDR2 YFSETQ. J was trimmed by 4 bases and V by 5 bases; bases with no gene match: 10. The CDR3 DNA follows: TGCGCCAGCAGTGGACTAGCTGGTCGTTCAGAGACCCAGTACTTC. Protein sequence: CASSGLAGRSETQYF.

This clonotype showed up just a few times. The chain employs TRBV14 and TRBJ1-6; no definite D call. V shed 1 base and J shed 9 bases, with 10 bases lying between them. This CDR3 spans 14 amino acids. Per the germline V gene, CDR1 is SGHDN and CDR2 is FVKESK. The CDR3 region is CASSQGGWGSPLHF. CDR3 DNA: TGTGCCAGCAGCCAAGGAGGCTGGGGTTCACCCCTCCACTTT.

The chain recombines TRBV14 with TRBJ2-1, with D unclear. The CDR3 runs 15 residues. V was cut by 1 base and J by 5 bases, with 12 bases left in between. Germline V lookup: CDR1 SGHDN, CDR2 FVKESK. The CDR3 loop is CASSQGPDRHNEQFF. The DNA of the CDR3 is TGTGCCAGCAGCCAAGGGCCAGACCGCCACAATGAGCAGTTCTTC.

This clonotype occurred a few times. The rearrangement joins TRBV20-1 to TRBJ2-1; weak D call: TRBD1 (5 bases). The CDR3 contains 12 residues. From germline, CDR1 is DFQATT and CDR2 SNEGSKA (reference sequence). Trimming took off 4 bases at V and 6 bases at J, with 10 bases between the two ends. DNA of the CDR3: TGCAGTGCTATTACGGACATCAATGAGCAGTTCTTC. The encoded protein is CSAITDINEQFF.